This T cell receptor (beta chain) derives from a study of radiotherapy plus CTLA-4 blockade in lung cancer. Germline values: CDR1 SQVTM, CDR2 ANQGSEA. V lost 6 bases to trimming and J lost 7 bases; unmatched junction nucleotides: 12. The CDR3 runs to 16 residues. Notes on the study in general: Strongest reported response predictors: early blood clone changes and post-radiation interferon-beta. After radiotherapy and ipilimumab, tumor-derived clones expanded in peripheral blood.

Some clones are missing from TCRdb's copy, which holds only in-frame ones; the method was immunoSEQ multiplex PCR. Among around 120,000 clones, more than 65% were seen once, and the ten largest hold approximately 5%. As regards this clone: The antigen is unknown.

This TCR came from a human donor with non-small cell lung cancer who had a partial response to radiotherapy plus ipilimumab. Sequencing was performed on peripheral blood, taken from a patient treated with radiotherapy plus ipilimumab. The chain carries TRBV29-1 and TRBJ2-3; TRBD2 matches at 14 bases. The CDR3 DNA follows: TGCAGCGTCGATGCACCGGGACTAGCGGGGGATTATACGCAGTATTTT. Translating it yields CSVDAPGLAGDYTQYF.